The TCR beta chain under discussion was sequenced for a study of OX40 agonist ivuxolimab in advanced cancers. As for the study in general: Patients were given ivuxolimab, an antibody that agonizes OX40 (CD134).

Generated by immunoSEQ multiplex PCR, the TCRdb table keeps only in-frame clones and is missing some. Of tens of thousands of clones in the sample, under 95% are singletons; the top ten hold approximately 0.39%. V was cut by 6 bases and J by 7 bases, with 13 bases left in between. Germline CDR1 is LNHDA and CDR2 is SQIVND (reference sequence). CDR3 length equals 13 residues. The receptor comes from an adult with an advanced solid tumor such as melanoma, head and neck, liver or kidney cancer. This rearrangement joins TRBV19 to TRBJ1-5; unclear D gene. Here the sequenced sample was CD4+ or CD8+ T cells sorted from blood, taken in a trial of the OX40 agonist ivuxolimab. CDR3 nucleotides: TGTGCCAGTAGCTGGGGTCGCCGGCAGCCCCAGCATTTT. This translates into CASSWGRRQPQHF. The whole variable domain, filled in from reference TRBV19 and TRBJ1-5, reads DGGITQSPKYLFRKEGQNVTLSCEQNLNHDAMYWYRQDPGQGLRLIYYSQIVNDFQKGDIAEGYSVSREKKESFPLTVTSAQKNPTAFYLCASSWGRRQPQHFGDGTRLSIL.